These 5 T cell receptor beta chains originate from one sample sequenced in a study of blood T cell repertoires in COVID-19. The table came from immunoSEQ multiplex PCR; TCRdb's copy has only in-frame clones and leaves some out. The sample consists of roughly 230,000 clones, approximately 85% of them appearing once. The sample comprised PBMCs or T cells enriched from blood (not recorded which). The receptor set was obtained from a woman aged 45-65 years who had been exposed to COVID-19.

The J gene is TRBJ1-2, the V gene TRBV7-2; no clear D. The germline V gene has CDR1 SGHTA and CDR2 FQGNSA. The CDR3 contains 13 residues. Trimming shortened V by 1 base and J by 8 bases, and 11 bases separated the two germline ends. CDR3 sequence reads: CASSLVWEEGYTF. DNA of the CDR3: TGTGCCAGCAGCTTAGTGTGGGAGGAAGGCTACACCTTC.

The gene calls are TRBV19 and TRBJ2-7, with 8 bases matching TRBD1. V gave up 5 bases and J gave up 1 base; unmatched junction bases: 4. Germline CDR1 reads LNHDA; CDR2 reads SQIVND (reference sequence). This CDR3 spans 14 amino acids. CDR3 sequence: CASSPRDRSYEQYF. The CDR3 DNA is TGTGCCAGTAGTCCCCGGGACAGGTCCTACGAGCAGTACTTC. Together with reference TRBV19 and TRBJ2-7, the CDR3 gives the full variable domain: DGGITQSPKYLFRKEGQNVTLSCEQNLNHDAMYWYRQDPGQGLRLIYYSQIVNDFQKGDIAEGYSVSREKKESFPLTVTSAQKNPTAFYLCASSPRDRSYEQYFGPGTRLTVT.

This clone was recorded once. This chain uses TRBV3-1 (or the pseudogene TRBV3-2) with TRBJ1-1; D remains ambiguous. V lost 0 bases and J lost 7, with 6 bases in between. CDR1 and CDR2 (germline): LGHDT, YNNKEL (reference sequence). This CDR3 has 12 amino acids. In DNA form, the CDR3 reads TGTGCCAGCAGCCAAGATGCGGGTGAAGCTTTCTTT. Amino acid sequence: CASSQDAGEAFF.

This chain joins TRBV5-6 and TRBJ1-2, with 7 bases matching TRBD1. Germline V gene data show CDR1 as SGHDT and CDR2 as YYEEEE. CDR3 size: 14 residues. J was trimmed by 4 bases and V by 4 bases; bases with no gene match: 7. CDR3 DNA: TGTGCCAGCAGCGGATTGACAGGGATCTATGGCTACACCTTC. Protein product: CASSGLTGIYGYTF.

This clone occurred a few times. The rearrangement links TRBV29-1 to TRBJ2-1; a weak D match, TRBD1 (5 bases). Germline-derived CDR1 and CDR2 are SQVTM and ANQGSEA. The CDR3 is made up of 13 amino acids. Trimming shortened V by 4 bases and J by 5 bases, and 12 bases separated the two germline ends. The CDR3 protein is CSVAPGRHNEQFF. Written as DNA, the CDR3 is TGCAGCGTTGCCCCAGGGCGCCACAATGAGCAGTTCTTC.